The 8 T cell receptor beta chains given below trace back to one sample, sequenced in a study of CD8+ T cells in alopecia areata. Sequencing used cDNA as its template, made by extracting RNA and reverse transcribing it. Measured with immunoSEQ multiplex PCR; TCRdb has only the in-frame clones, and not every one. This table holds 100,000 to 150,000 clones, about 50% found once. This specimen was CD8+ T cells sorted from blood, taken at week 0. The receptor source for this set is a human donor with alopecia areata.

This clone was seen once. The rearrangement joins TRBV6-5 to TRBJ2-7, with D possibly TRBD1 on 7 matching bases. V shed 6 bases and J shed 9 bases, with 12 bases lying between them. The CDR3 extends over 11 amino acids. Germline lookup yields CDR1 MNHEY and CDR2 SVGAGI. As DNA, the CDR3 is TGTGCCAGCAGCCCAGGGGGGCTGCAGTACTTC. Amino acids: CASSPGGLQYF.

The CDR3 nucleotides read TGTGCCAGCAGCCTAGGCCGAGGCCCCCAAGAGACCCAGTACTTC. Translation: CASSLGRGPQETQYF. The rearrangement uses TRBV11-2 and TRBJ2-5, with D unresolved. V was shortened by 5 bases and J by 1 base, with 14 bases between the two germline ends. The germline CDR1 and CDR2 sequences are SGHAT and FQNNGV. The CDR3 runs 15 residues.

The rearrangement joins TRBV7-9 to TRBJ1-5; 7 nucleotides align to TRBD1. Trimming removed 5 bases from V and 4 bases from J; junction bases left unmatched: 5. Germline assignment: CDR1 SEHNR and CDR2 FQNEAQ (reference sequence). The CDR3 loop spans 14 amino acids. The CDR3 sequence is CASSPQGGNQPQHF. DNA of the CDR3: TGTGCCAGCAGCCCTCAGGGGGGGAATCAGCCCCAGCATTTT.

This chain connects TRBV27 to TRBJ1-5; TRBD1 matches 7 bases. CDR1 and CDR2 from the germline V gene are MNHEY and SMNVEV (reference sequence). The CDR3 is 16 residues long. V trimming: 5 bases; J trimming: 2 bases; junction bases outside the gene matches: 9. The CDR3 region has the DNA TGTGCCAGCAGTCCCACAGGGGTTTGGGGCAATCAGCCCCAGCATTTT. Translated, it gives CASSPTGVWGNQPQHF.

The chain joins TRBV7-9 to TRBJ2-5; 8 bases align to TRBD2. Trimming removed 0 bases from V and 5 bases from J; junction bases left unmatched: 5. CDR3 length equals 15 residues. CDR1 and CDR2 (germline): SEHNR, FQNEAQ (reference sequence). CDR3 nucleotide sequence: TGTGCCAGCAGCTTAGCTAGCGGGGTGGAGGAGACCCAGTACTTC. Protein: CASSLASGVEETQYF.

The chain joins TRBV6-1 to TRBJ1-5, with D uncertain. CDR3 length: 13 amino acids. CDR1 and CDR2 from the germline V gene are MNHNS and SASEGT. The V and J ends lost 6 bases and 4 bases respectively, with 10 bases between them. The CDR3 here is CASSTDWNQPQHF. DNA of the CDR3: TGTGCCAGCAGCACGGACTGGAATCAGCCCCAGCATTTT.

This clone was found a few times. V is TRBV10-3 and J is TRBJ2-1; 8 nucleotides line up with TRBD2. Germline V gene data show CDR1 as ENHRY and CDR2 as SYGVKD. V was clipped by 5 bases and J by 10 bases; unmatched bases: 4. The CDR3 has 12 amino acids. CDR3 residues: CAISTLAGEQFF. CDR3 in DNA: TGTGCCATCAGTACTTTAGCGGGGGAGCAGTTCTTC.

This clone was observed a handful of times. V gene TRBV11-2 combines with J gene TRBJ2-1; the match to TRBD2 covers 11 bases. The CDR3 covers 17 residues. V lost 5 bases to trimming and J lost 7 bases; unmatched junction nucleotides: 13. From germline, CDR1 is SGHAT and CDR2 FQNNGV. The CDR3 loop reads CASSPGLAGGEGNEQFF. The CDR3 DNA is TGTGCCAGCAGCCCCGGACTAGCGGGCGGCGAGGGGAATGAGCAGTTCTTC.